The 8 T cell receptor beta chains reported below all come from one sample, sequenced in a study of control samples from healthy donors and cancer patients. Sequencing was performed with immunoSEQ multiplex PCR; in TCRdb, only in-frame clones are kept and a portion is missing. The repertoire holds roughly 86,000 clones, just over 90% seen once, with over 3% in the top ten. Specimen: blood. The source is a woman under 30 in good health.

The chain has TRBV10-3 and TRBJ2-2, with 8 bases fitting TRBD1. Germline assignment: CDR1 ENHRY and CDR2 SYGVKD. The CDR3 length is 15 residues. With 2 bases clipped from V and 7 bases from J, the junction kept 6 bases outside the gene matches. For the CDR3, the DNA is TGTGCCATCAGTGAGACAGGGGGTTTAGGCGGGGAGCTGTTTTTT. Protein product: CAISETGGLGGELFF.

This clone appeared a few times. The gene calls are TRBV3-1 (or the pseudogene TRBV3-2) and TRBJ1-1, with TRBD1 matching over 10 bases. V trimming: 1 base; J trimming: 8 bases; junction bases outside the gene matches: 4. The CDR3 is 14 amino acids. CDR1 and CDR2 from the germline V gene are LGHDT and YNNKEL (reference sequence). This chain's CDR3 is CASSQGGQGEEAFF. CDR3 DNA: TGTGCCAGCAGCCAAGGCGGACAGGGGGAAGAAGCTTTCTTT.

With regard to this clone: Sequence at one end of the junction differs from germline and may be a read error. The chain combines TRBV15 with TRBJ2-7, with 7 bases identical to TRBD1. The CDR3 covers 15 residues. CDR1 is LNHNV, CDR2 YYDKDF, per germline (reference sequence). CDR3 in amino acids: CATSGEGQRHYEQYF. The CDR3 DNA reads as TGTGCCACCAGCGGAGAGGGACAGAGACACTACGAGCAGTACTTC.

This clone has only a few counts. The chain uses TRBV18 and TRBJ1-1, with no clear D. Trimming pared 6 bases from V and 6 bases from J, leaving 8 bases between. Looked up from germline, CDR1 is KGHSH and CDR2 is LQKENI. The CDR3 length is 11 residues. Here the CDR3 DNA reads TGTGCCAGCTCGTCACAAGCTGAAGCTTTCTTT. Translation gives CASSSQAEAFF.

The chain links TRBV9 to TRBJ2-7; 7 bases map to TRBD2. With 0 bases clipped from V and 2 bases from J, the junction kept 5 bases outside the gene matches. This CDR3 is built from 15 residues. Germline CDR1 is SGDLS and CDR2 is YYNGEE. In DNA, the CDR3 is TGTGCCAGCAGCGTAGGGGGAGGGGTTCCCTACGAGCAGTACTTC. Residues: CASSVGGGVPYEQYF.

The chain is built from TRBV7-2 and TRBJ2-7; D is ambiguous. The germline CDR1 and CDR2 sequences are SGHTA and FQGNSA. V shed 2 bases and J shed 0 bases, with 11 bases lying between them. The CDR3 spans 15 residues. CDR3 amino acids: CASSLQAAISYEQYF. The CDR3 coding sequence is TGTGCCAGCAGCTTACAGGCCGCTATCTCCTACGAGCAGTACTTC.

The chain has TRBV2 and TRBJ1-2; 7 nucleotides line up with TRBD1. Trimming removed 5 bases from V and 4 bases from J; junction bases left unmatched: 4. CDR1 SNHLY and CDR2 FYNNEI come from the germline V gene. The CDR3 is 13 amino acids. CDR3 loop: CASSPGTAYGYTF. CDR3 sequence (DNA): TGTGCCAGCAGTCCCGGGACAGCCTATGGCTACACCTTC. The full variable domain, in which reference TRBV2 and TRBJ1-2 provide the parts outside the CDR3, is EPEVTQTPSHQVTQMGQEVILRCVPISNHLYFYWYRQILGQKVEFLVSFYNNEISEKSEIFDDQFSVERPDGSNFTLKIRSTKLEDSAMYFCASSPGTAYGYTFGSGTRLTVV.

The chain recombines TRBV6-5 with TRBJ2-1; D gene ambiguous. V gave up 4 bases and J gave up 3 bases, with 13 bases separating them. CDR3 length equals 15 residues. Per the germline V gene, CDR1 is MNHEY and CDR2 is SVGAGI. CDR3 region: CASSSGLENYNEQFF. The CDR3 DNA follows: TGTGCCAGCAGTTCCGGCCTCGAGAACTACAATGAGCAGTTCTTC.